Described below is a single T cell receptor (beta chain) sequence and its context. Its specificity is not known. One end of the junction fails to match germline, which may point to a read error. Measured with immunoSEQ multiplex PCR; TCRdb has only the in-frame clones, and not every one. The sample shows around 87,000 clones, roughly 88% of them seen only once. This sample is drawn from a study of T cell responses to AZD1222 COVID-19 vaccine. Study-level results: Baseline testing showed seropositivity in only a handful of AZD1222 recipients. As reported, nearly half of all spike-specific TCRs target variant regions that are unmutated.

From germline, CDR1 is MDHEN and CDR2 SYDVKM. The CDR3 covers 11 residues. The sequence was obtained from an adult in good health. The source material was peripheral blood, sampled on day 0 of AZD1222 vaccination. The chain employs TRBV28 and TRBJ2-7, with D perhaps TRBD2 (6 bases). The CDR3 region is CAAGLSYEQYF. CDR3 nucleotides: TGCGCGGCGGGACTCTCCTACGAGCAGTACTTC.